This is a list of T cell receptor beta chains from one sample in a study of identical twins. TCRdb re-called the 5' RACE reads with MiXCR, one entry per CDR3 protein. The data contain about 190,000 distinct CDR3 sequences, roughly 15% of them seen just once; the ten biggest clones take up roughly two fifths. The same sample was also used in a study of T cells expressing NK-cell markers.

The specimen was CD8+ T cells sorted from blood. These receptors came from a young woman in good health. Both conserved end residues are part of each CDR3. Each record gives: CDR3 protein, clone size, CDR3 length, V gene, J gene. For some rows the clone size is stated as once, few or many, or as a class when expanded; others skip it.

CDR3: CAVQRGTEAFF; size: few; length: 11; V: TRBV27; J: TRBJ1-1
CDR3: CASSPYGTGYNEQFF; size: few; length: 15; V: TRBV7-9; J: TRBJ2-1
CDR3: CAISEGRQIQETQYF; size: few; length: 15; V: TRBV10-3; J: TRBJ2-5
CDR3: CASSFPGTSGEQFF; size: few; length: 14; V: TRBV5-6; J: TRBJ2-1
CDR3: CASSYNLAGLQETQYF; size: few; length: 16; V: TRBV6-2/TRBV6-3; J: TRBJ2-5
CDR3: CASTSALPTDYEQYF; size: many; length: 15; V: TRBV21-1; J: TRBJ2-7
CDR3: CASSDQWGLNEQFF; size: many; length: 14; V: TRBV6-4; J: TRBJ2-1
CDR3: CASSPRGSSYEQYF; size: .; length: 14; V: TRBV9; J: TRBJ2-7
CDR3: CSATTGGGTDTQYF; size: few; length: 14; V: TRBV20-1; J: TRBJ2-3
CDR3: CASSAGGAGTEAFF; size: .; length: 14; V: TRBV12-3/TRBV12-4; J: TRBJ1-1
CDR3: CASSERAAIQETQYF; size: few; length: 15; V: TRBV5-5; J: TRBJ2-5
CDR3: CASSLEGQFYGYTF; size: few; length: 14; V: TRBV5-1; J: TRBJ1-2
CDR3: CASSEVEITIDGYTF; size: .; length: 15; V: TRBV6-1; J: TRBJ1-2
CDR3: CASSQGLAKYNEQFF; size: .; length: 15; V: TRBV5-1; J: TRBJ2-1
CDR3: CSAGIRQTLGGEQYF; size: few; length: 15; V: TRBV20-1; J: TRBJ2-7
CDR3: CASSPGQFF; size: .; length: 9; V: TRBV5-4; J: TRBJ2-1